The 18 T cell receptor beta chains below all came from one sample that was sequenced in a study of tumor and adjacent non-tumor tissue in lung cancer. TCRbeta libraries were built with three rounds of nested PCR, modified from ARM-PCR. One entry per CDR3 protein, called by TCRdb with MiXCR from the multiplex PCR reads. The table includes some 71,000 distinct CDR3 sequences, approximately 77% detected once. No cell sorting was done before RNA was extracted from the tissue. Sample: lung tumor tissue. These receptors originate from a woman between 40 and 50 years old with non-small cell lung cancer.

This clonotype has ten or more counts. The V and J genes are TRBV12-3 or TRBV12-4 and TRBJ1-6; 8 bases fit TRBD1. The ends lost 6 bases at V and 7 bases at J; junction bases unmatched: 2. This CDR3 has 13 residues. Here the CDR3 reads CASRGQANSPLHF. In DNA form, the CDR3 reads TGTGCCAGCAGGGGACAGGCGAATTCACCCCTCCACTTT.

A single count supports this clonotype. One end of the junction fails to match germline, which may point to a read error. CDR3 nucleotides: TGTGCCGGCAGCCCAGCCTTTGATCAAGAGACCCAATACTTC. Translated, it gives CAGSPAFDQETQYF. The rearrangement uses TRBV4-2 and TRBJ2-5, with unresolved D. The CDR3 has 14 amino acids. Germline-derived CDR1 and CDR2 are LGHNA and YNFKEQ.

Details on this clonotype: The missing conserved phenylalanine or tryptophan at the end of this CDR3 makes a read error likely. DNA of the CDR3: TGCAGCGTTGCCCCGACTAACACTCGGTTTGAGACTCAGTACATC. The encoded protein is CSVAPTNTRFETQYI. This sequence joins TRBV29-1 and TRBJ2-5, with TRBD2 as a possible D gene (5 bases). The V gene's germline CDR1 is SQVTM and CDR2 ANQGSEA. The CDR3 sequence is 15 residues long.

This clonotype is medium-sized within its sample. The genes are TRBV29-1 and TRBJ1-1, with D possibly TRBD1 on 6 matching bases. Trimming stripped 5 bases from V and 3 bases from J, with 13 bases between. Germline CDR1 SQVTM, CDR2 ANQGSEA. This CDR3 is built from 13 residues. The CDR3 here is CSVLRDTYTEAFF. The CDR3 DNA sequence: TGCAGCGTTTTGCGGGACACCTACACTGAAGCTTTCTTT.

The chain has TRBV7-9 and TRBJ2-7; 9 positions agree with TRBD1. Germline V gene data show CDR1 as SEHNR and CDR2 as FQNEAQ (reference sequence). Losses at the gene ends were 5 bases for V and 5 bases for J; bases not matched to a gene: 16. The CDR3 length is 17 residues. The CDR3 bases are TGTGCCAGCAGCCCCGGGACAGGGTTGAAATTGCGAGACGAGCAGTACTTC. As protein: CASSPGTGLKLRDEQYF.

As concerns this clonotype: This sequence may be a read error, since a much larger clone differs from it by one base. The CDR3: CATSDGSSRKGCF. CDR3 DNA sequence: TGTGCCACCAGTGACGGCAGTTCCCGGAAAGGGTGCTTC. The J gene is TRBJ2-5, the V gene TRBV24-1, with no clear D. This CDR3 has 13 residues. CDR1 KGHDR and CDR2 SFDVKD come from the germline V gene.

This clonotype has just one count. Likely a read error: the CDR3 ends without its conserved phenylalanine or tryptophan. Because the CDR3's place on the DNA is in doubt, the DNA is left out and the CDR3 is given as listed by TCRdb. The chain couples TRBV11-2 to TRBJ2-1; the D segment call TRBD2 is taken from the table without a DNA check. The CDR3 contains 16 residues when both ends are counted. Germline loops: CDR1 SGHAT, CDR2 FQNNGV. CDR3 sequence reads: CASSKTLAALYNEQIL.

V is TRBV29-1 and J is TRBJ2-3; no clear D. Germline CDR1 reads SQVTM; CDR2 reads ANQGSEA. The V end lost 1 base, the J end lost 12 bases, and 17 bases lay between the germline ends. There are 13 residues in the CDR3. The CDR3 is CSVEVPPAVTQYF. In DNA form, the CDR3 reads TGCAGCGTTGAAGTCCCCCCCGCAGTTACCCAGTATTTT.

By share, this clonotype counts as medium-sized. The gene calls are TRBV11-2 and TRBJ1-5; D remains unclear. The ends were cut back, 1 base at V and 4 bases at J, with 5 bases in the middle. CDR3 size: 13 residues. From germline, CDR1 is SGHAT and CDR2 FQNNGV. Here the CDR3 reads CASSLGVNQPQHF. The CDR3 DNA sequence: TGTGCCAGCAGCTTAGGGGTTAATCAGCCCCAGCATTTT.

In regard to this clonotype: In this CDR3 the conserved last residue, phenylalanine or tryptophan, is missing, so a read error is likely. The genes are TRBV11-2 and TRBJ1-1; D remains unclear. The CDR3 is 13 amino acids. CDR1 SGHAT and CDR2 FQNNGV come from the germline V gene. Trimming took 10 bases from V and 1 from J, leaving 13 bases between them. CDR3 region: CANRLGGNTEAFL. The CDR3 DNA follows: TGTGCCAACAGACTGGGAGGGAACACTGAAGCTTTCCTT.

With regard to this clonotype: This clone may be a read error of a much larger clone one base away. It is likely a read error, because the conserved phenylalanine at the end of the CDR3 is missing. This chain joins TRBV29-1 and TRBJ1-3; D is uncertain. CDR1 and CDR2 (germline): SQVTM, ANQGSEA. CDR3 length equals 13 residues. V lost 2 bases, J lost 0 bases, and 5 bases lay in between. Here the CDR3 reads CSVERGSGNTIYS. The CDR3 nucleotides are TGCAGCGTTGAACGGGGCTCTGGAAACACCATATATTCT.

On this clonotype itself: The final CDR3 position lacks the conserved phenylalanine or tryptophan, pointing to a likely read error. This chain uses TRBV11-2 with TRBJ2-7; D is unclear. The germline CDR1 and CDR2 sequences are SGHAT and FQNNGV. This CDR3 contains 12 residues. CDR3 in amino acids: CSSSLTQDGQYL. In DNA, the CDR3 is TGTTCCAGCAGCTTAACCCAGGACGGGCAGTACTTA.

At least ten counts were recorded for this clonotype. The V and J genes are TRBV12-3 or TRBV12-4 and TRBJ2-7; 8 bases are shared with TRBD2. V shed 3 bases and J 7 bases; nucleotides not matched to a gene: 2. The CDR3 is 12 amino acids. CDR3 loop: CASSFGTREQYF. The CDR3 DNA reads TGTGCCAGCAGTTTCGGGACTAGAGAGCAGTACTTC.

Concerning this clonotype itself: It may be a read error: a sequence one base away is much more abundant. This CDR3 fails to terminate in the conserved phenylalanine or tryptophan, so it likely reflects a read error. The chain carries TRBV5-4 and TRBJ1-1; no firm D call. V dropped 4 bases and J dropped 4 bases, with 11 bases sitting between them. The CDR3 loop spans 13 amino acids. Germline CDR1 and CDR2: SGHNT and YYREEE (reference sequence). The CDR3 nucleotides read TGTGCCAGCAGCCTCGCAGCGGGCACTGAAGCTTTCTCT. It translates to CASSLAAGTEAFS.

In this sample, this clonotype turned up once. The conserved final phenylalanine or tryptophan is absent from the CDR3, which likely points to a read error. This rearrangement joins TRBV29-1 to TRBJ2-7; no clear D. The CDR3 covers 12 residues. V was pared by 8 bases and J by 2 bases, with 13 bases between. Germline CDR1 is SQVTM and CDR2 is ANQGSEA. The CDR3 region has the DNA TGCAGCTCGAAAGGGAACCCCTACGAGCAGTACTTA. It is translated as CSSKGNPYEQYL.

In the case of this clonotype: This probably arose from a read error, given a far larger clone one base away. CDR3 DNA sequence: TGCAGCGTTGGATGTGAGCAGTTCTTC. As protein: CSVGCEQFF. V is TRBV29-1 and J is TRBJ2-1; D is ambiguous. Germline V lookup: CDR1 SQVTM, CDR2 ANQGSEA. The V gene lost 4 bases and the J gene lost 9 bases, with 4 bases spanning the gap. This CDR3 contains 9 residues.

On this clonotype: The junction departs from the called germline gene at one end, perhaps through a read error. The chain is built from TRBV20-1 and TRBJ1-5; 9 bases match TRBD1. From germline, CDR1 is DFQATT and CDR2 SNEGSKA (reference sequence). The CDR3 is 16 residues long. CDR3 DNA sequence: TGCACTGCTCGGGACAGGGTTGGGGATAGCAATCAGCCCCAGCATTTT. Translated, it gives CTARDRVGDSNQPQHF.

As concerns this clonotype: The junction departs from the called germline gene at one end, perhaps through a read error. The rearrangement uses TRBV29-1 and TRBJ2-1; 7 bases are a match to TRBD1. The CDR3 has 14 amino acids. Germline V gives CDR1 SQVTM, CDR2 ANQGSEA. The CDR3 DNA reads TGCAGCGTTGCCGAGGGACAGATCTACGATGAGCACTTCTTC. Translating gives CSVAEGQIYDEHFF.